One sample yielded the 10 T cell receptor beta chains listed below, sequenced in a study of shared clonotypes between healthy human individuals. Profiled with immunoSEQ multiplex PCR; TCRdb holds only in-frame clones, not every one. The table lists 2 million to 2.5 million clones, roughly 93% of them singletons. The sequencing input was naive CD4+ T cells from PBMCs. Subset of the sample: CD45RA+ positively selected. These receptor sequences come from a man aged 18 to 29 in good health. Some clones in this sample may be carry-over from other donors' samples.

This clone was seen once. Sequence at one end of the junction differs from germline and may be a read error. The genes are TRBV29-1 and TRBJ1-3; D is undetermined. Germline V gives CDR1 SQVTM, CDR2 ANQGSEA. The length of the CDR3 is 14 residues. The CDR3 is CSVQEGGTGNTIYF. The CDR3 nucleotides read TGCAGCGTTCAAGAGGGAGGAACTGGAAACACCATATATTTT.

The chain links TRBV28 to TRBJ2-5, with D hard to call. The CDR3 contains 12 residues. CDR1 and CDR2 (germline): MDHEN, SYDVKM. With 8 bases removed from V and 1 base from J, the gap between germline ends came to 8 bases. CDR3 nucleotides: TGTGCCAGCCATGCGGTCCAAGAGACCCAGTACTTC. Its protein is CASHAVQETQYF.

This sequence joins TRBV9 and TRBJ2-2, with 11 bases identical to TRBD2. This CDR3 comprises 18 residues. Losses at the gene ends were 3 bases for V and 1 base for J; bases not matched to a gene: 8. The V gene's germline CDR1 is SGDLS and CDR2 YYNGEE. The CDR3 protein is CASSAGLAGLVNTGELFF. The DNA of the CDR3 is TGTGCCAGCAGCGCCGGACTAGCGGGCCTGGTGAACACCGGGGAGCTGTTTTTT.

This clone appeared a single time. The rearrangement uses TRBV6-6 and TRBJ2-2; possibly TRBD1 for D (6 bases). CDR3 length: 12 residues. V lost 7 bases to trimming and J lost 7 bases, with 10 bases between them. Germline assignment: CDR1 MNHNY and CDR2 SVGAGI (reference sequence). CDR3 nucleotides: TGTGCCAGCATTAGGGGGTACGGGGAGCTGTTTTTT. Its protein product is CASIRGYGELFF.

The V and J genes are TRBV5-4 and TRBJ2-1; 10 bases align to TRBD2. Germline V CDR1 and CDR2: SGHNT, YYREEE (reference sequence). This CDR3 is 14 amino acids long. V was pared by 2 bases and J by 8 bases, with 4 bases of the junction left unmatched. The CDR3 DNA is TGTGCCAGCAGCTTAGCGGGAGGGCCCCATGAGCAGTTCTTC. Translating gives CASSLAGGPHEQFF.

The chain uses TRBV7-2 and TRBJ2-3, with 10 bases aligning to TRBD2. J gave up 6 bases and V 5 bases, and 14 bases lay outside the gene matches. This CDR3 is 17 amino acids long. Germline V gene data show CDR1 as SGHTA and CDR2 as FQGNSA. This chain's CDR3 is CASSPQAGGPSRDTQYF. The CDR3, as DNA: TGTGCCAGCAGCCCACAAGCGGGAGGGCCCTCACGGGATACGCAGTATTTT.

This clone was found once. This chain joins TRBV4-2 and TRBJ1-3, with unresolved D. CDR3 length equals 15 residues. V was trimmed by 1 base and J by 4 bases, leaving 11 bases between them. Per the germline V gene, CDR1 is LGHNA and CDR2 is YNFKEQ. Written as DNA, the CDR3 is TGTGCCAGCAGCCAAGCCGCGTCCACGGGAAACACCATATATTTT. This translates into CASSQAASTGNTIYF.

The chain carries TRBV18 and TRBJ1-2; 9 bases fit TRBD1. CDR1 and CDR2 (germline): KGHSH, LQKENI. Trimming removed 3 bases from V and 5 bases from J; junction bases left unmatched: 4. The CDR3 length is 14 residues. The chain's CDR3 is CASSPSGQGYGYTF. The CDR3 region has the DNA TGTGCCAGCTCACCTTCCGGACAGGGGTATGGCTACACCTTC. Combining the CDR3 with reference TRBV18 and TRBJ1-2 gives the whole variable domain NAGVMQNPRHLVRRRGQEARLRCSPMKGHSHVYWYRQLPEEGLKFMVYLQKENIIDESGMPKERFSAEFPKEGPSILRIQQVVRGDSAAYFCASSPSGQGYGYTFGSGTRLTVV.

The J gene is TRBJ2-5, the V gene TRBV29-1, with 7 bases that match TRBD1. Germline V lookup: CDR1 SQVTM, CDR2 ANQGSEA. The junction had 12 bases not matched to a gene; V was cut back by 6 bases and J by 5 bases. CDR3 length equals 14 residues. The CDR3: CSVPMVGGWETQYF. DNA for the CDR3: TGCAGCGTCCCCATGGTAGGGGGCTGGGAGACCCAGTACTTC.

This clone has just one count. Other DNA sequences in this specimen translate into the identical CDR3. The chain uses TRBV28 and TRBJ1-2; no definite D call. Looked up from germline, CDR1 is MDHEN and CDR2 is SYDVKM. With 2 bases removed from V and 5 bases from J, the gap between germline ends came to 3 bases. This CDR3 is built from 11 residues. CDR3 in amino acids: CASSLQYGYTF. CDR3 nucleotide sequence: TGTGCCAGCAGTTTACAATATGGCTACACCTTC.